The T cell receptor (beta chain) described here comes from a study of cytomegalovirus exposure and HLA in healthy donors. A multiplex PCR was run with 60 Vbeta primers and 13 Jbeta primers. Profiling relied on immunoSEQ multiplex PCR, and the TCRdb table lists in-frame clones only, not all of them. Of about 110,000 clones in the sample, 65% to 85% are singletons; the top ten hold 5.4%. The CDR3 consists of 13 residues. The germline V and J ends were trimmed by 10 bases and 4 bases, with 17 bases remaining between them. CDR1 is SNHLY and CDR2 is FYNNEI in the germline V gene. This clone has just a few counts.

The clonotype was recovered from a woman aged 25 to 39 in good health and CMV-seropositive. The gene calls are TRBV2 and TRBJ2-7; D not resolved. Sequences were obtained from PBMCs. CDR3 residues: CAIKEKAAYEQYF. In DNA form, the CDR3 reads TGTGCCATCAAGGAGAAGGCGGCATACGAGCAGTACTTC.